The present entry profiles one TCR beta chain with its context. Profiled with immunoSEQ multiplex PCR; TCRdb holds only in-frame clones, not every one. This sample carries 150,000 to 200,000 clones, 80% to 90% of them seen once, and the ten largest clones take under 3%. This specimen belongs to a study of blood T cell repertoires in COVID-19. The CDR3 is 15 residues long. V shed 2 bases, J shed 4 bases, and the junction held 7 bases outside the gene matches. CDR1 and CDR2 (germline): MGHRA, YSYEKL. The V gene is TRBV4-1, the J gene TRBJ1-2, with 7 bases aligning to TRBD1. Sequencing input: PBMCs or T cells enriched from blood (not recorded which). The sequence came from a woman aged 40-49 years with acute COVID-19. The CDR3 DNA follows: TGCGCCAGCAGCCAAACCGCAGGGGGATTCTATGGCTACACCTTC. Protein: CASSQTAGGFYGYTF.